This T cell receptor beta chain came from a study of T cell responses to AZD1222 COVID-19 vaccine. This CDR3 comprises 12 residues. Germline loops: CDR1 KGHDR, CDR2 SFDVKD. V lost 4 bases and J 3 bases, leaving 5 bases between the germline ends. Generated by immunoSEQ multiplex PCR, the TCRdb table keeps only in-frame clones and is missing some. The sample holds fewer than 180,000 clones; 90% to 95% are singletons and the top ten take over 0.95%. This clone was seen once. The chain recombines TRBV24-1 with TRBJ1-2; no clear D. The sample in question was peripheral blood, obtained on day 0 of AZD1222 vaccination. This receptor was identified in an adult in good health. The CDR3 region is CATSDMDYGYTF. DNA for the CDR3: TGTGCCACCAGTGACATGGACTATGGCTACACCTTC.